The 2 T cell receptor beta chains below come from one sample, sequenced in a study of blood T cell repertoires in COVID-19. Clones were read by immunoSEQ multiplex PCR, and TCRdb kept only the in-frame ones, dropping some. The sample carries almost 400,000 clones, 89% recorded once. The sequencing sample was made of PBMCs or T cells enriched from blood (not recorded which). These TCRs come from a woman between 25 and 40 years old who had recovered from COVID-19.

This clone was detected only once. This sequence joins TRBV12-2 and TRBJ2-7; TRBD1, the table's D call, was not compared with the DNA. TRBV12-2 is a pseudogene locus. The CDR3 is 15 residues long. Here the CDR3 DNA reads TGTGCAAGTCGCTTACGACAGGCGAACGCCCACGAGCAGTACTTC. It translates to CASRLRQANAHEQYF.

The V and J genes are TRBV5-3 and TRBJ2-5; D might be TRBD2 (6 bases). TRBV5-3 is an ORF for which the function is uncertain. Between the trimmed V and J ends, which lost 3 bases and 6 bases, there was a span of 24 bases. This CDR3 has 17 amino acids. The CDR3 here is CARSYLPATSTPKTQYF. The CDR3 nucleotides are TGTGCCAGAAGCTACCTCCCGGCCACTAGCACCCCTAAGACCCAGTACTTC.